Listed here is a single T cell receptor (beta chain). Its antigen is unidentified. This entry is derived from a study of OX40 agonist ivuxolimab in advanced cancers. Study-wide findings and caveats: Some patients who did not respond also had low normalized T-cell clonal expansion.

The germline V gene has CDR1 LNHNV and CDR2 YYDKDF (reference sequence). CDR3 size: 14 residues. The ends were cut back, 1 base at V and 4 bases at J, with 9 bases in the middle. Clones were read by immunoSEQ multiplex PCR, and TCRdb kept only the in-frame ones, dropping some. The table has some 50,000 clones, 81% seen once. This chain uses TRBV15 with TRBJ2-3; D is ambiguous. This specimen consisted of CD4+ or CD8+ T cells sorted from blood, obtained in a trial of the OX40 agonist ivuxolimab. This clonotype originated in an adult with an advanced solid tumor such as melanoma, head and neck, liver or kidney cancer. The DNA for the CDR3 is TGTGCCACCAGCAGAGTCGACGGATCAGATACGCAGTATTTT. It specifies CATSRVDGSDTQYF.